Shown below are 18 T cell receptor beta chains from a single sample sequenced in a study of neurological immune-mediated disorders. From the 5' RACE reads, TCRdb called clonotypes with MiXCR, one entry per CDR3 protein. The repertoire holds 45,000 or so distinct CDR3 sequences, with under 3.5% as singletons. Specimen: PBMCs. These receptors were collected from a woman aged 45-60 years with multiple sclerosis.

This clonotype was detected many times. The rearrangement joins TRBV15 to TRBJ2-3; the match to TRBD2 covers 7 bases. The CDR3 runs 21 residues. From germline, CDR1 is LNHNV and CDR2 YYDKDF (reference sequence). Trimming took 3 bases from V and 0 from J; bases not matched to a gene: 21. For the CDR3, the DNA is TGTGCCACCAGCAGCCTAAACATACCCGCTACGCTAGCGGAAAGCACAGATACGCAGTATTTT. This sequence encodes CATSSLNIPATLAESTDTQYF.

In this sample, this clonotype turned up many times. The chain is built from TRBV6-1 and TRBJ2-1; D unclear. V was pared by 1 base and J by 2 bases, with 18 bases between. This CDR3 comprises 18 residues. Per the germline V gene, CDR1 is MNHNS and CDR2 is SASEGT. The CDR3 sequence is CASSEESWLVGPYNEQFF. The CDR3 bases are TGTGCCAGCAGTGAAGAGTCATGGCTAGTTGGCCCCTACAATGAGCAGTTCTTC.

Many counts were recorded for this clonotype. V is TRBV7-9 and J is TRBJ1-4; TRBD1 is a possible D gene (6 bases). CDR3 length equals 13 residues. Germline loops: CDR1 SEHNR, CDR2 FQNEAQ (reference sequence). Deletions cut 7 bases from V and 0 bases from J, with 6 bases between. The CDR3 bases are TGTGCCAGCAACAGGGCAACTAATGAAAAACTGTTTTTT. This codes for CASNRATNEKLFF.

This clonotype was recorded many times. This chain uses TRBV5-6 with TRBJ1-2, with a tentative D call TRBD1 (5 bases). Germline V gene data show CDR1 as SGHDT and CDR2 as YYEEEE. The CDR3 spans 15 residues. The V gene lost 0 bases and the J gene lost 2 bases, with 11 bases spanning the gap. CDR3 region: CASSLVGGKNYGYTF. The CDR3 bases are TGTGCCAGCAGCTTGGTTGGGGGTAAGAACTATGGCTACACCTTC. The whole variable domain, remainder taken from reference TRBV5-6 and TRBJ1-2, is DAGVTQSPTHLIKTRGQQVTLRCSPKSGHDTVSWYQQALGQGPQFIFQYYEEEERQRGNFPDRFSGHQFPNYSSELNVNALLLGDSALYLCASSLVGGKNYGYTFGSGTRLTVV.

Many counts were recorded for this clonotype. The DNA for the CDR3 is TGTGCCAGCAGTTTTGACTTCGAAGAGACCCAGTACTTC. It is translated as CASSFDFEETQYF. The chain is built from TRBV12-3 or TRBV12-4 and TRBJ2-5; the D is unclear. V lost 3 bases and J lost 3, with 8 bases in between. This CDR3 has 13 amino acids.

There are many counts of this clonotype. The chain is built from TRBV3-1 and TRBJ2-7; tentatively, D is TRBD2 (6 bases). Germline V gene sequence: CDR1 LGHDT, CDR2 YNNKEL (reference sequence). The CDR3 is made up of 15 amino acids. V was shortened by 1 base and J by 3 bases, with 13 bases between the two germline ends. The CDR3 protein is CASSQGPGLYYEQYV. CDR3 bases: TGTGCCAGCAGCCAAGGGCCGGGACTTTACTACGAGCAGTACGTC.

This clonotype was picked up many times. The rearrangement links TRBV5-1 to TRBJ2-7; 8 bases line up with TRBD2. The V gene's germline CDR1 is SGHRS and CDR2 YFSETQ. CDR3 size: 16 residues. Trimming removed 4 bases from V and 1 base from J; junction bases left unmatched: 10. DNA for the CDR3: TGCGCCAGCAGCCTGTCGGGGGGGTCATCGTCCTACGAGCAGTACTTC. It codes for CASSLSGGSSSYEQYF.

This clonotype showed up many times. The chain uses TRBV7-2 and TRBJ2-5; D gene uncertain. Trimming took off 5 bases at V and 5 bases at J, with 9 bases between the two ends. CDR3 length: 12 amino acids. Germline CDR1 and CDR2: SGHTA and FQGNSA. CDR3 sequence (DNA): TGTGCCAGCAGCCCAAGCCGGGAGACCCAGTACTTC. Protein product: CASSPSRETQYF.

This clonotype came up many times. The chain combines TRBV10-2 with TRBJ1-2; no definite D call. This CDR3 region has 13 residues. Germline V gene sequence: CDR1 WSHSY, CDR2 SAAADI. Between the trimmed V and J ends, which lost 8 bases and 3 bases, there was a span of 13 bases. CDR3 nucleotide sequence: TGCGCCAGCGCCCGGATACCTCACTATGGCTACACCTTC. It codes for CASARIPHYGYTF.

This clonotype was seen at least ten times. The J gene is TRBJ2-3, the V gene TRBV9; D is tentatively TRBD1 or TRBD2 (5 bases each). This CDR3 region has 14 residues. The germline gives CDR1 SGDLS, CDR2 YYNGEE. V lost 4 bases to trimming and J lost 5 bases, with 14 bases between them. CDR3: CASSLGAARDTQYF. The CDR3 nucleotides are TGTGCCAGCAGCCTCGGGGCAGCTAGAGATACGCAGTATTTT.

This clonotype occurred many times. The chain couples TRBV20-1 to TRBJ1-3; perhaps TRBD1 as D (6 bases). The germline V and J ends were trimmed by 3 bases and 6 bases, with 15 bases remaining between them. The CDR3 loop spans 14 amino acids. CDR1 and CDR2 from the germline V gene are DFQATT and SNEGSKA (reference sequence). The CDR3 bases are TGCAGTGCTAGTATTCGGACAGCCAAAAACACCATATATTTT. Protein product: CSASIRTAKNTIYF.

This clonotype was found many times. The V gene is TRBV12-3 or TRBV12-4, the J gene TRBJ2-2; maybe TRBD2 (5 bases). Trimming pared 1 base from V and 7 bases from J, leaving 10 bases between. The CDR3 consists of 14 residues. CDR3 in DNA: TGTGCCAGCAGTTTAGGGGGAGTCGACGGGGAGCTGTTTTTT. Amino acids: CASSLGGVDGELFF.

This clonotype has ten or more counts. This chain links TRBV12-3 or TRBV12-4 with TRBJ1-2; D remains ambiguous. Trimming cost V 6 bases and J 4 bases, with 18 bases left between them. This CDR3 contains 15 residues. In nucleotides, the CDR3 is TGTGCCAGCAGGGCCGGTCATGAGGTGTCCTATGGCTACACCTTC. Protein sequence: CASRAGHEVSYGYTF.

The sample holds many counts of this clonotype. The gene calls are TRBV20-1 and TRBJ1-5; 9 bases match TRBD1. The CDR3 length is 15 residues. Germline V gene lookup returns CDR1 DFQATT and CDR2 SNEGSKA (reference sequence). V was clipped by 3 bases and J by 4 bases; unmatched bases: 7. This CDR3 is CSARPTGGRNQPQHF. CDR3 DNA sequence: TGCAGTGCTAGGCCAACAGGGGGCCGGAATCAGCCCCAGCATTTT.

This clonotype was observed many times. The V and J genes are TRBV5-6 and TRBJ1-3; D ambiguous. Per the germline V gene, CDR1 is SGHDT and CDR2 is YYEEEE. CDR3 length equals 16 residues. Trimming removed 0 bases from V and 0 bases from J, with 10 bases in between. The CDR3 DNA follows: TGTGCCAGCAGCTTGGCTGGCAGGCCCTCTGGAAACACCATATATTTT. Translated: CASSLAGRPSGNTIYF.

In its sample, this clonotype is medium-sized. The V gene is TRBV5-1, the J gene TRBJ1-1, with a possible D match to TRBD1 (5 bases). Trimming cost V 0 bases and J 1 base, with 7 bases left between them. CDR3 size: 14 residues. From germline, CDR1 is SGHRS and CDR2 YFSETQ. The CDR3 protein is CASSLAGQNTEAFF. The CDR3 region has the DNA TGCGCCAGCAGCTTGGCTGGACAGAACACTGAAGCTTTCTTT.

This clonotype was counted many times. The chain is built from TRBV20-1 and TRBJ2-3; perhaps TRBD2 as D (6 bases). Germline CDR1 reads DFQATT; CDR2 reads SNEGSKA (reference sequence). This CDR3 is built from 14 residues. V lost 6 bases and J 2 bases, leaving 15 bases between the germline ends. The CDR3 here is CSAQHGLTTDTQYF. As DNA, the CDR3 is TGCAGTGCCCAACACGGACTAACCACAGATACGCAGTATTTT.

This clonotype was counted many times. This sequence joins TRBV12-3 or TRBV12-4 and TRBJ2-3; D perhaps matches TRBD2 (5 bases). The CDR3 is 14 amino acids. V lost 8 bases and J 4 bases, leaving 16 bases between the germline ends. The CDR3 here is CASSFGVLADTQYF. The CDR3 DNA sequence: TGTGCCAGCTCTTTCGGGGTTCTGGCAGATACGCAGTATTTT.